These 11 T cell receptor beta chains originate from one sample sequenced in a study of cytomegalovirus exposure and HLA in healthy donors. With 60 Vbeta and 13 Jbeta primers, the PCR was carried out. The data were produced by immunoSEQ multiplex PCR, yet TCRdb's version contains in-frame clones alone and is incomplete. Of 150,000 or so clones in the sample, around 80% are singletons; the top ten hold around 7.7%. The material sequenced was PBMCs. The receptor source for this set is a woman aged 40 to 50 in good health and CMV-seropositive.

The chain joins TRBV7-9 to TRBJ2-7; TRBD2 matches at 8 bases. There are 15 residues in the CDR3. Per the germline V gene, CDR1 is SEHNR and CDR2 is FQNEAQ (reference sequence). Losses at the gene ends were 5 bases for V and 1 base for J; bases not matched to a gene: 7. The CDR3 reads CASSPYSGSSYEQYF. In DNA form, the CDR3 reads TGTGCCAGCAGCCCATACAGCGGGAGTTCCTACGAGCAGTACTTC.

Written as DNA, the CDR3 is TGCGCCAGCAGCTTACGACCGACAGGGGGCTGGTACGAGCAGTACTTC. As protein: CASSLRPTGGWYEQYF. J is TRBJ2-7 and V is TRBV5-1, with 10 bases aligning to TRBD1. Germline trimming cut 2 bases from V and 4 bases from J; bases unmatched to any gene: 9. CDR1 is SGHRS and CDR2 is YFSETQ in the germline V gene. This CDR3 has 16 amino acids.

The rearrangement uses TRBV6-1 and TRBJ1-3; the match to TRBD1 covers 8 bases. The CDR3 is made up of 14 amino acids. Unmatched junction bases numbered 4, after V lost 5 bases and J lost 4 bases. The germline V gene encodes CDR1 MNHNS and CDR2 SASEGT. In DNA, the CDR3 is TGTGCCAGCAGTAGGACAGGGCTAGGAAACACCATATATTTT. The encoded protein is CASSRTGLGNTIYF.

The rearrangement uses TRBV29-1 and TRBJ2-6; D is unclear. V lost 4 bases and J 0 bases, leaving 13 bases between the germline ends. This CDR3 spans 16 amino acids. Germline assignment: CDR1 SQVTM and CDR2 ANQGSEA. The CDR3 sequence: CSVAISTSSGANVLTF. CDR3 DNA sequence: TGCAGCGTTGCGATATCCACAAGCTCTGGGGCCAACGTCCTGACTTTC.

The DNA of the CDR3 is TGTGCCTCCGGGACAGGTACCTACGAGCAGTACTTC. It yields the protein CASGTGTYEQYF. V usage is TRBV10-3 and J usage is TRBJ2-7; 8 bases line up with TRBD1. The CDR3 length is 12 residues. The V gene's germline CDR1 is ENHRY and CDR2 SYGVKD. Trimming at V came to 11 bases and at J to 2 bases, leaving 5 bases not matched to a gene.

The chain employs TRBV27 and TRBJ2-7, with TRBD2 identical over 9 bases. This CDR3 has 14 residues. Trimming cost V 8 bases and J 7 bases; bases outside gene matches: 12. Germline loops: CDR1 MNHEY, CDR2 SMNVEV (reference sequence). This CDR3 reads CASGAPGLAREQYF. DNA of the CDR3: TGTGCCAGCGGGGCACCGGGACTAGCCCGGGAGCAGTACTTC.

The chain recombines TRBV6-1 with TRBJ2-3; 14 positions match TRBD2. Unmatched junction bases numbered 8, after V lost 4 bases and J lost 2 bases. Germline V gene data show CDR1 as MNHNS and CDR2 as SASEGT. The CDR3 covers 18 residues. This chain's CDR3 is CASSGPGTSGSLTDTQYF. The CDR3 DNA follows: TGTGCCAGCAGTGGCCCAGGGACTAGCGGGAGCCTCACAGATACGCAGTATTTT.

This chain uses TRBV7-3 with TRBJ2-1; tentative D call: TRBD2 (6 bases). Trimming pared 1 base from V and 6 bases from J, leaving 19 bases between. The germline CDR1 and CDR2 sequences are SGHTA and FQGTGA. The CDR3 extends over 17 amino acids. The CDR3 DNA reads TGTGCCAGCAGCTTAAACGGAGTAGCAATGGGGGGCAATGAGCAGTTCTTC. Its protein product is CASSLNGVAMGGNEQFF.

The V gene is TRBV15, the J gene TRBJ2-1; 9 bases match TRBD1. This CDR3 spans 18 amino acids. V dropped 0 bases and J dropped 0; count of bases not matched to a gene: 6. Germline V gene lookup returns CDR1 LNHNV and CDR2 YYDKDF (reference sequence). The CDR3 DNA sequence: TGTGCCACCAGCAGAGATCCCGGGACAGGGCTCTCCTACAATGAGCAGTTCTTC. Translation: CATSRDPGTGLSYNEQFF.

The chain links TRBV5-6 to TRBJ2-7; TRBD2 matches at 11 bases. This CDR3 is built from 15 residues. Germline V lookup: CDR1 SGHDT, CDR2 YYEEEE. Trimming removed 4 bases from V and 2 bases from J; junction bases left unmatched: 5. CDR3 nucleotide sequence: TGTGCCAGCAGCCCCACGGGACTAGCGGCCTACGAGCAGTACTTC. Protein sequence: CASSPTGLAAYEQYF.

V usage is TRBV6-4 and J usage is TRBJ2-2; D is perhaps TRBD2 (5 bases). The CDR3 is 14 amino acids. Germline V gene data show CDR1 as MRHNA and CDR2 as SNTAGT. The V gene lost 3 bases and the J gene lost 5 bases, with 10 bases spanning the gap. The CDR3 region has the DNA TGTGCCAGCAGTGAGGAGGCGAGTACCGGGGAGCTGTTTTTT. Translated, it gives CASSEEASTGELFF.